The 13 T cell receptor beta chains presented below share a single source sample, sequenced in a study of blood T cells in healthy people across ages. Primed by a sample-barcoded 5' primer and a J-beta primer mix, a second PCR proceeded for roughly 6 to 12 cycles. One entry per CDR3 protein, called by TCRdb with MiXCR from the 5' RACE reads. The sample holds around 870,000 distinct CDR3 sequences, around 28% seen once. The sequenced material came from blood. The origin of the receptors is a woman older than 75 in good health.

This clonotype appeared many times. The rearrangement links TRBV11-2 to TRBJ2-3, with D perhaps matching TRBD2 (6 bases). Germline V gene lookup returns CDR1 SGHAT and CDR2 FQNNGV. The CDR3 is made up of 15 amino acids. Trimming removed 5 bases at V and 2 bases at J, with 14 bases between. CDR3 sequence: CASSGTGLLTDTQYF. In DNA, the CDR3 is TGTGCCAGCAGCGGAACGGGACTCCTCACAGATACGCAGTATTTT.

In this sample, this clonotype turned up many times. J is TRBJ2-3 and V is TRBV20-1; the match to TRBD2 covers 9 bases. With 5 bases clipped from V and 4 bases from J, the junction kept 10 bases outside the gene matches. The CDR3 totals 15 residues. Germline V gene data show CDR1 as DFQATT and CDR2 as SNEGSKA (reference sequence). This CDR3 reads CSAGPAGGRADTQYF. The CDR3 nucleotides are TGCAGTGCTGGACCTGCGGGGGGGCGGGCAGATACGCAGTATTTT.

The gene calls are TRBV28 and TRBJ1-2; 8 bases match TRBD1. Germline CDR1 reads MDHEN; CDR2 reads SYDVKM. This CDR3 is built from 14 residues. The V segment lost 8 bases and the J segment 7 bases; nucleotides outside the gene matches: 12. CDR3 in amino acids: CASRSGQASIGYTF. DNA of the CDR3: TGTGCCAGCCGCTCGGGACAGGCTTCTATTGGCTACACCTTC.

The sample holds a few counts of this clonotype. The chain recombines TRBV7-2 with TRBJ2-7; unclear D gene. The end of the DNA aligns better with TRBJ2-5, so the J call may be wrong. The germline V gene has CDR1 SGHTA and CDR2 FQGNSA. There are 15 residues in the CDR3. DNA of the CDR3: TGTGCCAGCAGCGGCGACAACTTTCCCCTAGAGACCCAGTACTTC. The encoded protein is CASSGDNFPLETQYF.

Worth noting for this clonotype: With a much larger clone just one base away, this may be a read error. This chain's CDR3 is CASNQNSGQGSDEQYF. CDR3 bases: TGTGCCAGCAACCAGAACTCGGGACAGGGGAGCGACGAGCAGTACTTC. The rearrangement uses TRBV14 and TRBJ2-5; 10 nucleotides align to TRBD1. The J call may be wrong; the DNA end is better matched by TRBJ2-7. The CDR3 loop spans 16 amino acids. Germline-derived CDR1 and CDR2 are SGHDN and FVKESK.

This clonotype was seen ten or more times. The gene calls are TRBV7-6 and TRBJ2-7; TRBD1 matches 7 bases. Germline CDR1 SGHVS, CDR2 FNYEAQ. J was trimmed by 7 bases and V by 4 bases; bases with no gene match: 10. The CDR3 extends over 14 amino acids. CDR3 bases: TGTGCCAGCAGCTCCGGGACAGCCCGTCGGGAGCAGTACTTC. It yields the protein CASSSGTARREQYF.

This clonotype has a count of ten or more. The chain links TRBV7-2 to TRBJ1-3, with D possibly TRBD1 on 5 matching bases. The CDR3 loop spans 15 amino acids. The V and J ends lost 4 bases and 3 bases respectively, with 13 bases between them. Germline assignment: CDR1 SGHTA and CDR2 FQGNSA. Here the CDR3 reads CASSYVGQDGNTIYF. The CDR3 DNA reads TGTGCCAGCAGCTATGTGGGGCAGGATGGAAACACCATATATTTT.

This clonotype was seen a few times. The chain couples TRBV18 to TRBJ2-5; TRBD1 agrees at 9 bases. The tail of the sequence fits TRBJ2-7 better, so the J call may be wrong. This CDR3 comprises 15 residues. The V gene's germline CDR1 is KGHSH and CDR2 LQKENI. As DNA, the CDR3 is TGTGCCAGCTCAACGGGGACAGGGCCATCCTACGAGCAGTACTTC. It yields the protein CASSTGTGPSYEQYF.

This clonotype has a count of ten or more. CDR3: CASSQKSGGVSGNEQFF. CDR3 DNA sequence: TGCGCCAGCAGCCAAAAAAGCGGGGGTGTTAGTGGCAATGAGCAGTTCTTC. J is TRBJ2-1 and V is TRBV4-3; 8 bases line up with TRBD2. V shed 2 bases, J shed 6 bases, and the junction held 12 bases outside the gene matches. The CDR3 is 17 amino acids. In germline, CDR1 is LGHNA, CDR2 YSLEER.

This clonotype has ten or more counts. The gene calls are TRBV28 and TRBJ2-7; maybe TRBD2 (5 bases). The CDR3 runs 14 residues. V was shortened by 10 bases and J by 0 bases, with 16 bases between the two germline ends. The germline gives CDR1 MDHEN, CDR2 SYDVKM. The CDR3 loop is CATTASGRSYEQYF. CDR3 DNA: TGTGCCACCACAGCCAGCGGCCGCTCCTACGAGCAGTACTTC.

The chain carries TRBV28 and TRBJ1-4, with 9 positions matching TRBD1. With V trimmed by 6 bases and J by 7 bases, 9 bases remained unmatched. The CDR3 loop spans 15 amino acids. Per the germline V gene, CDR1 is MDHEN and CDR2 is SYDVKM. The CDR3 region has the DNA TGTGCCAGCAGGACCAACAGGGGGCCCGTTGAAAAACTGTTTTTT. It translates to CASRTNRGPVEKLFF.

The sample holds many counts of this clonotype. This chain connects TRBV7-2 to TRBJ2-3, with a weak D call TRBD2 (5 bases). The CDR3 covers 14 residues. V dropped 7 bases and J dropped 6 bases, with 17 bases sitting between them. From germline, CDR1 is SGHTA and CDR2 FQGNSA. CDR3 region: CASNLPISGDTQYF. The CDR3 DNA reads as TGTGCCAGCAACCTTCCTATCAGCGGTGATACGCAGTATTTT.

The V call is TRBV5-1, the J call TRBJ1-1; tentatively, D is TRBD1 (5 bases). The V gene lost 5 bases and the J gene lost 0 bases, with 17 bases spanning the gap. Germline CDR1 is SGHRS and CDR2 is YFSETQ. This CDR3 region has 16 residues. The CDR3 nucleotides read TGCGCCAGCAGTAAGACAGAACACCTACTGAACACTGAAGCTTTCTTT. Translation gives CASSKTEHLLNTEAFF.